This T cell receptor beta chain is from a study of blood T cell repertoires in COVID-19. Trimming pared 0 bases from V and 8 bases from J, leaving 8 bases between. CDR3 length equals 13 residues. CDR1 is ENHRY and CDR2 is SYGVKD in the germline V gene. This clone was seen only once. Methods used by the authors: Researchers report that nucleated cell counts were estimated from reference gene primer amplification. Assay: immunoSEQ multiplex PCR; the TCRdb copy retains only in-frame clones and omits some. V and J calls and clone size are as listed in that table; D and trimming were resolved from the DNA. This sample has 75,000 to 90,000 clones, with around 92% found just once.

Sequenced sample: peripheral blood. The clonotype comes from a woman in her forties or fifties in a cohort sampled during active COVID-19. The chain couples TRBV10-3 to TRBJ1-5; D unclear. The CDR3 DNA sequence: TGTGCCATCAGTGAGTCGTATATAGAGCCCCAGCATTTT. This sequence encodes CAISESYIEPQHF.